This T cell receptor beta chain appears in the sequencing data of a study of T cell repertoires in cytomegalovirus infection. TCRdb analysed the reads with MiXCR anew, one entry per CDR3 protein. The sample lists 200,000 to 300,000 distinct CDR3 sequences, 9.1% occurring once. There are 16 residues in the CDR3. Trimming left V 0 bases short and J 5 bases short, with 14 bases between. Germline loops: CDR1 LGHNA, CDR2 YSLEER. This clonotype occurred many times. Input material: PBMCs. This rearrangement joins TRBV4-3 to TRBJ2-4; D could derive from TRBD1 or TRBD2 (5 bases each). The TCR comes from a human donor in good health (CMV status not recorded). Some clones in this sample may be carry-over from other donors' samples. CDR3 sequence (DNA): TGCGCCAGCAGCCAAGAGTTTTTGGGGGTCCAAAACATTCAGTACTTC. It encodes CASSQEFLGVQNIQYF.